The next 8 T cell receptor beta chains were all read from a single sample in a study of CD8+ T cells in alopecia areata. The sequencing template was cDNA reverse transcribed from extracted RNA. Some clones are missing from TCRdb's copy, which holds only in-frame ones; the method was immunoSEQ multiplex PCR. The table includes about 130,000 clones, approximately 49% detected once. The input for sequencing was CD8+ T cells sorted from blood, taken at week 0. These receptors all come from a human donor with alopecia areata.

The chain has TRBV29-1 and TRBJ2-3, with 9 bases lining up with TRBD2. Germline V gene data show CDR1 as SQVTM and CDR2 as ANQGSEA. The CDR3 runs 16 residues. With 4 bases clipped from V and 4 bases from J, the junction kept 12 bases outside the gene matches. CDR3: CSVANPGRGGPDTQYF. The DNA of the CDR3 is TGCAGCGTTGCCAATCCCGGGCGGGGGGGACCAGATACGCAGTATTTT.

J is TRBJ2-5 and V is TRBV14, with D tentatively TRBD2 (5 bases). Trimming removed 5 bases from V and 6 bases from J, with 19 bases in between. CDR1 and CDR2 (germline): SGHDN, FVKESK. The CDR3 totals 15 residues. This CDR3 is CASSGYKTKIKTQYF. In DNA form, the CDR3 reads TGTGCCAGCAGCGGGTACAAGACTAAGATAAAGACCCAGTACTTC.

This chain links TRBV4-3 with TRBJ2-4, with 7 bases that match TRBD1. The junction had 6 bases not matched to a gene; V was cut back by 1 base and J by 9 bases. Germline V gives CDR1 LGHNA, CDR2 YSLEER. This CDR3 is built from 14 residues. This chain's CDR3 is CASSQVEQGSIQYF. CDR3 bases: TGCGCCAGCAGCCAAGTCGAACAGGGGAGCATTCAGTACTTC.

CDR3 amino acids: CASSRHRQGAHEQYF. DNA for the CDR3: TGTGCCAGCTCTCGACACAGACAGGGGGCTCACGAGCAGTACTTC. The V gene is TRBV18, the J gene TRBJ2-7; 10 positions match TRBD1. V trimming: 6 bases; J trimming: 5 bases; junction bases outside the gene matches: 10. CDR1 is KGHSH, CDR2 LQKENI, per germline. The CDR3 covers 15 residues.

The chain recombines TRBV7-3 with TRBJ1-6, with unresolved D. This CDR3 spans 15 amino acids. V was clipped by 5 bases and J by 4 bases, with 12 bases between them. In germline, CDR1 is SGHTA, CDR2 FQGTGA. Here the CDR3 DNA reads TGTGCCAGCAGCCCCCGTCTCGGATATAATTCACCCCTCCACTTT. It codes for CASSPRLGYNSPLHF. The variable domain in full, with the rest retrieved from reference TRBV7-3 and TRBJ1-6, is GAGVSQTPSNKVTEKGKYVELRCDPISGHTALYWYRQSLGQGPEFLIYFQGTGAADDSGLPNDRFFAVRPEGSVSTLKIQRTERGDSAVYLCASSPRLGYNSPLHFGNGTRLTVT.

This clone showed up just once. CDR3 amino acids: CASSSPRQEGSGAQYF. The DNA for the CDR3 is TGTGCCAGCAGTTCCCCCAGACAGGAAGGCTCCGGGGCGCAGTATTTT. The rearrangement uses TRBV6-5 and TRBJ2-3; a weak D match, TRBD1 (6 bases). CDR1 is MNHEY and CDR2 is SVGAGI in the germline V gene. Between the trimmed V and J ends, which lost 4 bases and 10 bases, there was a span of 24 bases. The CDR3 contains 16 residues.

The gene calls are TRBV10-2 and TRBJ2-5, with a weak D call TRBD2 (5 bases). Germline CDR1 WSHSY, CDR2 SAAADI. This CDR3 contains 14 residues. V lost 8 bases to trimming and J lost 5 bases, with 18 bases between them. CDR3 sequence reads: CASAIAPRPETQYF. In nucleotides, the CDR3 is TGCGCCAGCGCAATAGCGCCCCGCCCGGAGACCCAGTACTTC.

In this sample, this clone turned up a few times. The V call is TRBV18, the J call TRBJ1-1; 7 nucleotides align to TRBD1. The CDR3 is 17 amino acids. The V segment lost 5 bases and the J segment 0 bases; nucleotides outside the gene matches: 12. CDR1 and CDR2 from the germline V gene are KGHSH and LQKENI. The CDR3 loop reads CASSIRPGQIMNTEAFF. CDR3 nucleotide sequence: TGTGCCAGCTCAATCCGGCCGGGACAGATTATGAACACTGAAGCTTTCTTT.